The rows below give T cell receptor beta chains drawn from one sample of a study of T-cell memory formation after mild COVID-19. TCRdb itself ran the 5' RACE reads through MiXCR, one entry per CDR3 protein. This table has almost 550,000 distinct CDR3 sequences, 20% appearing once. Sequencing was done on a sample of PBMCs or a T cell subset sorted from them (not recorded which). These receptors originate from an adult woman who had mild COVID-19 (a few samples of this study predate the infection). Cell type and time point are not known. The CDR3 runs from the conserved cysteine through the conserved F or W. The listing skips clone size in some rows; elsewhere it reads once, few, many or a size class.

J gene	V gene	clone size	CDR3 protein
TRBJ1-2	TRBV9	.	CASSDLPGSSAGYTF
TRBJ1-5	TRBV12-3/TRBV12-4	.	CASNRHNQPQHF
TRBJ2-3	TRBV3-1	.	CASSQATGGGPQYF
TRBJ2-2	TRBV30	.	CAWSVQTSAGELFF
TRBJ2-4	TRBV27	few	CASSWRRTSGGNANIQYF
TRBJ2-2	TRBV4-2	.	CASSRPRTSGSQSGELFF
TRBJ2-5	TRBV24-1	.	CATRGWEQETQYF
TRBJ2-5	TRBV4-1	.	CASSQGSLGGIYQETQYF
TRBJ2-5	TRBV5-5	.	CASSRPGSTGTQYF
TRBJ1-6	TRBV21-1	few	CASSKDPNSPLHF
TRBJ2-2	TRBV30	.	CAWSVQTTETGELFF
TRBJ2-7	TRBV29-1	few	CSVGRDSLYEQYF
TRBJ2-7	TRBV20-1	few	CSASQLAVGEQYF
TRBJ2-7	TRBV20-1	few	CSARSTGTSGYEQYF
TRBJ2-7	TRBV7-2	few	CASSFVRGTYEQYF
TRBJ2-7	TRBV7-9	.	CASSSGHPEQYF
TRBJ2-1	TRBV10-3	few	CARRSRPSSYNEQFF
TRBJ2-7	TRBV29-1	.	CSVEQTGLYEQYF
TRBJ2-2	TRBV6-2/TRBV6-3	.	CASIRTGYTGELFF
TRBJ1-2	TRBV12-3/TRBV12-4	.	CASTAAGYGYTF
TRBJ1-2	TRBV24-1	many	CATSDFVDPGIYGYTF
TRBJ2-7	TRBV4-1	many	CASSHDKGTYEQYF
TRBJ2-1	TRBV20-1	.	CSAPPDRGFFHNEQFF
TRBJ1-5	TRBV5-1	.	CASSFRGGGQPQHF
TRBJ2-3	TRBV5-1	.	CASSHRQGITDTQYF
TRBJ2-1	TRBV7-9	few	CASAGGSYNEQFF
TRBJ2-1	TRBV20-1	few	CSAGDRGTIYNEQFF
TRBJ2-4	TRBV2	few	CASSDDRGLQYF
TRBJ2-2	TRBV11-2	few	CASTWRPLDTGELFF